This T cell receptor beta chain was identified in a study of control samples from healthy donors and cancer patients (dated by TCRdb to 2018 to 2020). Notes on this clone: Its specific antigen is unknown. Nothing much larger sits one base from this clone, and base qualities are not available.

Library prep was done by the immunoSEQ multiplex PCR assay. Drawn from immuneACCESS, this table holds only the in-frame rearrangements with V and J called that TCRdb kept. Clones are partly lost; checked studies trace under half to an unresolved V gene and leave the rest unexplained. Here the sample has about 160,000 clones; about 94% occur a single time. Of the sample, roughly 8.4% falls within the top ten clones. Taken from cysteine to phenylalanine, the CDR3 has 15 residues. Just CDR3 DNA is preserved here, 45 bases in frame from base 1. Via the germline V gene (reference sequence), CDR1 is SGHNT and CDR2 YYREEE. V lost 4 bases and J lost 1 base; the stretch between them is 14 bases long.

The receptor chain draws on TRBV5-4 and TRBJ1-2; confidence is insufficient to name the D gene. This TCR was recovered from a woman aged 40 to 50 in good health. The specimen sequenced was blood. At the DNA level, the sequence is TGTGCCAGCAGCCCCGGGTTCCAGATTAACTATGGCTACACCTTC. Translated, this gives CASSPGFQINYGYTF. The CDR3 plus the reference TRBV5-4 and TRBJ1-2 genes for the other parts give the full variable domain: ETGVTQSPTHLIKTRGQQVTLRCSSQSGHNTVSWYQQALGQGPQFIFQYYREEENGRGNFPPRFSGLQFPNYSSELNVNALELDDSALYLCASSPGFQINYGYTFGSGTRLTVV.